This T cell receptor (beta chain) was recovered during a study of graft-versus-host responses after intestinal transplantation. On the study more broadly: Grafts that recipients had were multivisceral, liver-intestinal, or isolated intestinal transplants.

The protocol was immunoSEQ multiplex PCR, while the TCRdb copy is restricted to in-frame clones and leaves out a portion. The sample records more than 65,000 clones, approximately 90% being singletons. Study-wide results and limits: Investigators detected GvH clones in recipient marrow, with some emerging earlier in ileum or blood. Early post-transplant declines in HvG were associated with peak levels of circulating GvH clones.

About this clone: Its antigen is not identified.

Trimming shortened V by 0 bases and J by 4 bases, and 16 bases separated the two germline ends. The CDR3 runs 17 residues. CDR1 and CDR2 (germline): WNHNN, SYGVQD (reference sequence). This specimen was unstimulated CD8+ T cells sorted from spleen or lymph node cells, taken before transplant. The source of this sequence is a human donor who was the organ donor for an intestinal transplant. V gene TRBV10-1 combines with J gene TRBJ2-1; D is ambiguous. The CDR3 here is CASSESKGFLNYNEQFF. The DNA for the CDR3 is TGCGCCAGCAGTGAGTCGAAAGGGTTTCTCAATTACAATGAGCAGTTCTTC.